Listed below are T cell receptor beta chains from one sample, sequenced in a study of regulatory T cells in long-lasting Graves disease. TCRdb reprocessed the multiplex PCR reads with MiXCR, giving one entry per CDR3 protein. The repertoire holds about 200,000 distinct CDR3 sequences, around 16% seen once, with approximately 20% in the top ten. Source: peripheral blood mononuclear cells (PBMCs), taken at new diagnosis, from a patient treated with antithyroid drugs. The receptors come from a female donor with Graves disease. Each CDR3 is given with its conserved first and last residue. A D gene is named only where the DNA matches it firmly. Clone size is stated in some rows and not others, as once, few, many or a class when expanded.

d_call cdr3_length j_call clone_size v_call cdr3_nt cdr3_aa
. 13 TRBJ2-5 many TRBV6-1 TGTGCCAGCAGTCGCCGCCCCCAAGAGACCCAGTACTTC CASSRRPQETQYF
TRBD1 15 TRBJ2-7 many TRBV7-9 TGTGCCAGCAGCGTACCGGGACAGGGGGCCTACGAGCAGTACTTC CASSVPGQGAYEQYF
TRBD2 15 TRBJ2-2 many TRBV18 TGTGCCAGCTCAGGGACTAGCGGGAACACCGGGGAGCTGTTTTTT CASSGTSGNTGELFF
. 13 TRBJ2-7 few TRBV20-1 TGCAGTGCTCCCCCGGGATATACAAACGAGCAGTACTTC CSAPPGYTNEQYF
. 17 TRBJ2-5 many TRBV15 TGTGCCACCAGCAGACCAAGGGCCTCCGGGTACCAAGAGACCCAGTACTTC CATSRPRASGYQETQYF
TRBD2 15 TRBJ2-1 many TRBV20-1 TGCAGTGCTAGAGATCTGCTAGCGGTGTACAATGAGCAGTTCTTC CSARDLLAVYNEQFF
TRBD1 15 TRBJ1-1 many TRBV2 TGTGCCAGCAGTTACGACAGGGGAGGAAACACTGAAGCTTTCTTT CASSYDRGGNTEAFF
TRBD2 14 TRBJ2-1 . TRBV30 TGTGCCTGGGGTGGACTAGCGGGAGAGGTTGAGCAGTTCTTC CAWGGLAGEVEQFF
. 14 TRBJ2-7 many TRBV11-2 TGTGCCAGCAGTTATCGCGGAGGGACCTACGAGCAGTACTTC CASSYRGGTYEQYF
TRBD1 19 TRBJ2-3 many TRBV20-1 TGCAGTGCTAGTGCAACCCTTCTCGGTGGGACAGGGGGCGTAGATACGCAGTATTTT CSASATLLGGTGGVDTQYF
. 13 TRBJ1-4 many TRBV3-1 TGTGCCAGCAGCCAAGCGGTTAGGGAAAAACTGTTTTTT CASSQAVREKLFF
TRBD1 14 TRBJ1-2 . TRBV28 TGTGCCAGCAGTTTACAAACAGGGGGCAGCGGCTACACCTTC CASSLQTGGSGYTF
. 14 TRBJ1-6 many TRBV11-2 TGTGCCAGCAGCTTAGAGCGCAGGGATTCACCCCTCCACTTT CASSLERRDSPLHF
TRBD2 13 TRBJ2-5 many TRBV20-1 TGCAGTGCTAGACTTCTAGCGGAAGAGACCCAGTACTTC CSARLLAEETQYF
. 11 TRBJ2-1 many TRBV9 TGTGCCAGCAGCACTTGGGGCGAGCAGTTCTTC CASSTWGEQFF
TRBD1 17 TRBJ1-3 many TRBV28 TGTGCCAGCAGCACCTACGGACAGGGACTCTCTGGAAACACCATATATTTT CASSTYGQGLSGNTIYF
TRBD1 16 TRBJ2-3 many TRBV11-2 TGTGCCAGCAGCACCGGGACAGGGGTTCGGACAGATACGCAGTATTTT CASSTGTGVRTDTQYF
. 15 TRBJ1-2 . TRBV5-5 TGTGCCAGCAGCCAACAGGAGATTTTGAACTATGGCTACACCTTC CASSQQEILNYGYTF
. 14 TRBJ2-2 many TRBV10-3 TGTGCCATCAGTGCGGGACGAGACACCGGGGAGCTGTTTTTT CAISAGRDTGELFF
TRBD2 14 TRBJ2-1 . TRBV6-5 TGTGCCAGCAGTTACGGACTAGCGGGAGCTGAGCAGTTCTTC CASSYGLAGAEQFF
TRBD1 14 TRBJ1-2 many TRBV7-2 TGTGCCAGCAAAAGACAGGGGGCCGAATATGGCTACACCTTC CASKRQGAEYGYTF
TRBD2 18 TRBJ2-7 many TRBV20-1 TGCAGCGCCCTACCCGGGGGACTAGCGGGTCAGAGATCCTACGAGCAGTACTTC CSALPGGLAGQRSYEQYF
. 15 TRBJ2-7 many TRBV10-3 TGTGCCCTCCGCGCGGGTCCGAGCCATGGGTACGAGCAGTACTTC CALRAGPSHGYEQYF
. 12 TRBJ2-5 many TRBV20-1 TGCAGTGCTAATCAAGGGGTCGAGACCCAGTACTTC CSANQGVETQYF
TRBD2 13 TRBJ2-3 many TRBV24-1 TGTGCCACCGGGGGACTAGCGGTCGATACGCAGTATTTT CATGGLAVDTQYF
. 11 TRBJ1-2 many TRBV29-1 TGCAGCGTTGGAAACTACTATGGCTACACCTTC CSVGNYYGYTF
. 14 TRBJ2-7 many TRBV12-3/TRBV12-4 TGTGCCAGCAGTTTAGGGACTACCGCCCACGAGCAGTACTTC CASSLGTTAHEQYF
. 15 TRBJ2-5 many TRBV2 TGTGCCAGCAGTGAATTCAACTTATACCAAGAGACCCAGTACTTC CASSEFNLYQETQYF
TRBD2 13 TRBJ2-1 many TRBV6-2/TRBV6-3 TGTGCCACGCTAGCGGGAGGGATGAATGAGCAGTTCTTC CATLAGGMNEQFF
. 12 TRBJ2-7 many TRBV7-2 TGTGCCAGCAGCTTAGAGGGAGCTGGGCAGTACTTC CASSLEGAGQYF
. 13 TRBJ1-1 . TRBV30 TGTGCCTGGAGTGTATCCAGCAACACTGAAGCTTTCTTT CAWSVSSNTEAFF